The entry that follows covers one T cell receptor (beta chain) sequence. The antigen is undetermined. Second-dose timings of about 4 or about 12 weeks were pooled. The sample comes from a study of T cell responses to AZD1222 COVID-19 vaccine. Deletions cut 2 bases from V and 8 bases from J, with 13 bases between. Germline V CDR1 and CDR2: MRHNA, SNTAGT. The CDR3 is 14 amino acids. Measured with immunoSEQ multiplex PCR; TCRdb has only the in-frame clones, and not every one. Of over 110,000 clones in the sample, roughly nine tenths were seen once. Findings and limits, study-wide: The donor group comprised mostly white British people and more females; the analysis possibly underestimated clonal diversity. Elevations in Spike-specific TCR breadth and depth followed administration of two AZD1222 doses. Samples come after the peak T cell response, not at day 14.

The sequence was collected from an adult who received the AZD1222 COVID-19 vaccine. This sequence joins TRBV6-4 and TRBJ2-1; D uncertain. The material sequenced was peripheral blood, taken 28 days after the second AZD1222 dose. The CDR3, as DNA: TGTGCCAGCAGTGACCCCAGTCTAAGCGATGAGCAGTTCTTC. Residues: CASSDPSLSDEQFF.